Presented here are 4 T cell receptor beta chains from one specimen sequenced in a study of T cell clones after liver transplantation. TCRdb's table, derived via immunoSEQ multiplex PCR, lists solely in-frame clones and lacks some. The table lists fewer than 7,000 clones, roughly 85% of them singletons. The input for sequencing was CD8+ T cells from blood, taken 24 months after liver transplant. The source of these receptors is a human patient who received a liver transplant. Some of these T cells may belong to the graft donor.

Turning to this clone: The junction shows a germline mismatch at one end, possibly a read error. This rearrangement joins TRBV7-2 to TRBJ2-1, with D possibly being TRBD1 or TRBD2 (5 bases each). Germline-derived CDR1 and CDR2 are SGHTA and FQGNSA. The CDR3 runs 13 residues. In DNA, the CDR3 is TGTGCCAGCCGCTTAGGGGACGGGAATGAGCAGTTCTTC. Its protein is CASRLGDGNEQFF.

V usage is TRBV27 and J usage is TRBJ1-3; perhaps TRBD1 as D (6 bases). Germline CDR1 MNHEY, CDR2 SMNVEV (reference sequence). The CDR3 is 15 amino acids. With 6 bases removed from V and 4 bases from J, the gap between germline ends came to 16 bases. The CDR3 DNA reads as TGTGCCAGCAGAAACATTGGGGGCTCCGGAAACACCATATATTTT. This codes for CASRNIGGSGNTIYF.

The chain uses TRBV18 and TRBJ1-1, with unresolved D. Between the trimmed V and J ends, which lost 4 bases and 1 base, there was a span of 7 bases. CDR3 length equals 13 residues. Germline V CDR1 and CDR2: KGHSH, LQKENI. The DNA of the CDR3 is TGTGCCAGCTCACAACTGAAGAACACTGAAGCTTTCTTT. As protein: CASSQLKNTEAFF.

This rearrangement joins TRBV9 to TRBJ2-5; TRBD1 might be the D (6 bases). Trimming took 7 bases from V and 3 from J, leaving 13 bases between them. The CDR3 has 13 residues. The germline CDR1 and CDR2 sequences are SGDLS and YYNGEE. CDR3 amino acids: CASLRDNEETQYF. In DNA, the CDR3 is TGTGCCAGCCTCCGGGACAACGAAGAGACCCAGTACTTC.